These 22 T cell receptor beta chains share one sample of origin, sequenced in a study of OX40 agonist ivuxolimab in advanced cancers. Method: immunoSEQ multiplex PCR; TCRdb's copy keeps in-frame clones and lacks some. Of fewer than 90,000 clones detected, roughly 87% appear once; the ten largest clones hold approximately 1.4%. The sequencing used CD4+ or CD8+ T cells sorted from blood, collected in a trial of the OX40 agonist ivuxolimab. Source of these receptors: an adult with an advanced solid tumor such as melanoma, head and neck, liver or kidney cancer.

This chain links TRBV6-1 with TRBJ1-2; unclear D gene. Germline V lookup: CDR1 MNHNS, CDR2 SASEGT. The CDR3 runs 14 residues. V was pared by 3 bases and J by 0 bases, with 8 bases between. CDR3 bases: TGTGCCAGCAGTGACCGGTTAGCTAACTATGGCTACACCTTC. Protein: CASSDRLANYGYTF.

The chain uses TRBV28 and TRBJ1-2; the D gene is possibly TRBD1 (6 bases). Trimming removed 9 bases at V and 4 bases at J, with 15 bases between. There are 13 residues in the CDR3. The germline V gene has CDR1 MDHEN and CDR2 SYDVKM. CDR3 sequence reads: CASMDSNLYGYTF. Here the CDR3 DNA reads TGTGCCAGTATGGACAGCAACCTCTATGGCTACACCTTC.

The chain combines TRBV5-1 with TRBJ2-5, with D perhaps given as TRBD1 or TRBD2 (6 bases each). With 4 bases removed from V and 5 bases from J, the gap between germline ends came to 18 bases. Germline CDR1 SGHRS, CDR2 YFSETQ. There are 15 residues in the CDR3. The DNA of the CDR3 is TGCGCCAGCAGCCCGGGAGACAGGCGCGAGGAGACCCAGTACTTC. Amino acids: CASSPGDRREETQYF.

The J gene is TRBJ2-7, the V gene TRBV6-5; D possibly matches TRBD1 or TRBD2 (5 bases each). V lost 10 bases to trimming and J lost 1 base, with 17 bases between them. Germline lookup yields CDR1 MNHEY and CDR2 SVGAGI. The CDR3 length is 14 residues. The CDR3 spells CATGRDPTSYEQYF. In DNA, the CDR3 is TGTGCCACCGGTCGGGACCCGACATCCTACGAGCAGTACTTC.

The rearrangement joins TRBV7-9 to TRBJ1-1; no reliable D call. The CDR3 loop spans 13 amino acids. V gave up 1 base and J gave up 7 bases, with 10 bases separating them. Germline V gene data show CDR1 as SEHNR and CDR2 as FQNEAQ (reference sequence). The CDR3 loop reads CASSLVLPVEAFF. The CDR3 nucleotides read TGTGCCAGCAGCTTAGTTCTTCCGGTTGAAGCTTTCTTT.

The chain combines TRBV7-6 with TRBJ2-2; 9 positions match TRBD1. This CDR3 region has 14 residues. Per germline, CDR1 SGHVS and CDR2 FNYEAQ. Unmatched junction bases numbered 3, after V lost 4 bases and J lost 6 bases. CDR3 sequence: CASSSRQGAGELFF. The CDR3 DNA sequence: TGTGCCAGCAGCTCCCGACAGGGGGCCGGGGAGCTGTTTTTT.

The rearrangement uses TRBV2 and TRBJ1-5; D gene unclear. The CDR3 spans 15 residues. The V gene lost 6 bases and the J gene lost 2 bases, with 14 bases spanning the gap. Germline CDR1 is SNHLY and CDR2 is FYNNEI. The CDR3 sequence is CASRAENGGNQPQHF. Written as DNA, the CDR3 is TGTGCCAGCAGGGCGGAAAATGGGGGCAATCAGCCCCAGCATTTT.

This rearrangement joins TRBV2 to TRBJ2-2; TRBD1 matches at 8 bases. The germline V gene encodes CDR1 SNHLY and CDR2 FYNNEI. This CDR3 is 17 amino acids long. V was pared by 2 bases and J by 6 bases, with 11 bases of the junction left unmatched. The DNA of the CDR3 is TGTGCCAGCAGTGAAATGGGGGACAGGCTTCTCCCCGGGGAGCTGTTTTTT. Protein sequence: CASSEMGDRLLPGELFF.

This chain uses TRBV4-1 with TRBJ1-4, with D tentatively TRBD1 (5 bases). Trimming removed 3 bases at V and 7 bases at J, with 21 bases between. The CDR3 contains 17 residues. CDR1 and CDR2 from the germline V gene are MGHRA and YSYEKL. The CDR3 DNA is TGCGCCAGCAGCCAGGAAGGGGCCAGAGGGGCGCGTGAAAAACTGTTTTTT. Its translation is CASSQEGARGAREKLFF.

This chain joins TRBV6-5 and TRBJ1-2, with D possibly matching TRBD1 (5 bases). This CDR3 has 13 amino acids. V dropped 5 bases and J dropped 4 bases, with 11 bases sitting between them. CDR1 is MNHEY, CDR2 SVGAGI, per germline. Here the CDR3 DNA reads TGTGCCAGCAGTCGGGACTTCAGCTATGGCTACACCTTC. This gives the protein CASSRDFSYGYTF.

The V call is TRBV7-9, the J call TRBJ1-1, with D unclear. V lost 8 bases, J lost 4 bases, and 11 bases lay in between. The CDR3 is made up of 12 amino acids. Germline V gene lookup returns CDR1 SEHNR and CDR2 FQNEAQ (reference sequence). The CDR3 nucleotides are TGTGCCAGCGAGAGGGTGGGCACTGAAGCTTTCTTT. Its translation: CASERVGTEAFF.

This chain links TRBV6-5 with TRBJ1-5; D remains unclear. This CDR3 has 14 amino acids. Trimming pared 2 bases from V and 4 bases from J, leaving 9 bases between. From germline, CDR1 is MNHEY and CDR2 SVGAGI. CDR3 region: CASSYRDGNQPQHF. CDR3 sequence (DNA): TGTGCCAGCAGTTACCGCGACGGGAATCAGCCCCAGCATTTT.

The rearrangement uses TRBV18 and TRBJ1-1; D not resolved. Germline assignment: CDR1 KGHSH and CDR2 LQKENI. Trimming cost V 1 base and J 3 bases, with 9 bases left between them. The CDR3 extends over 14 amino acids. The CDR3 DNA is TGTGCCAGCTCACCACGGGGAGGGCACACTGAAGCTTTCTTT. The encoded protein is CASSPRGGHTEAFF. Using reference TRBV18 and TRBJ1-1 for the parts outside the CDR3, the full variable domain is NAGVMQNPRHLVRRRGQEARLRCSPMKGHSHVYWYRQLPEEGLKFMVYLQKENIIDESGMPKERFSAEFPKEGPSILRIQQVVRGDSAAYFCASSPRGGHTEAFFGQGTRLTVV.

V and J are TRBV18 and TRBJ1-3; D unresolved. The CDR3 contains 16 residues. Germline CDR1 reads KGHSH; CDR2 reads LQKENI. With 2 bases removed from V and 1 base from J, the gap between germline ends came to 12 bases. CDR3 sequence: CASSPGGLGSGNTIYF. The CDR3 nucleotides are TGTGCCAGCTCACCAGGCGGTCTGGGGTCTGGAAACACCATATATTTT. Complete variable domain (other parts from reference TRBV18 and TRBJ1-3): NAGVMQNPRHLVRRRGQEARLRCSPMKGHSHVYWYRQLPEEGLKFMVYLQKENIIDESGMPKERFSAEFPKEGPSILRIQQVVRGDSAAYFCASSPGGLGSGNTIYFGEGSWLTVV.

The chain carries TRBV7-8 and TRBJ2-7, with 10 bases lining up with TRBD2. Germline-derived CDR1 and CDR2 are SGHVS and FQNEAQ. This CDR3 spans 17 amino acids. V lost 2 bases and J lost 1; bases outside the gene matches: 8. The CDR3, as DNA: TGTGCCAGCAGCTTAAGACTAGCGGGCCCTAATTCCTACGAGCAGTACTTC. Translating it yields CASSLRLAGPNSYEQYF. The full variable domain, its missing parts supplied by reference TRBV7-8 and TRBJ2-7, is GAGVSQSPRYKVAKRGQDVALRCDPISGHVSLFWYQQALGQGPEFLTYFQNEAQLDKSGLPSDRFFAERPEGSVSTLKIQRTQQEDSAVYLCASSLRLAGPNSYEQYFGPGTRLTVT.

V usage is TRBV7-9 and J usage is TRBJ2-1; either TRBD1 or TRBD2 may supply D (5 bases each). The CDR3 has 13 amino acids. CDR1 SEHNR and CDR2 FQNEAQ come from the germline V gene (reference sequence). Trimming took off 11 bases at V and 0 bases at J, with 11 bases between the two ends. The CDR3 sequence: CAFGGVSYNEQFF. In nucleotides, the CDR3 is TGTGCCTTTGGGGGAGTCTCCTACAATGAGCAGTTCTTC.

CDR3 nucleotide sequence: TGTGCCAGCAAGGACAGGGTGGATGGCTACACCTTC. Translating it yields CASKDRVDGYTF. J is TRBJ1-2 and V is TRBV6-5; 8 bases line up with TRBD1. This CDR3 is 12 amino acids long. Germline CDR1 is MNHEY and CDR2 is SVGAGI. With 7 bases clipped from V and 6 bases from J, the junction kept 4 bases outside the gene matches.

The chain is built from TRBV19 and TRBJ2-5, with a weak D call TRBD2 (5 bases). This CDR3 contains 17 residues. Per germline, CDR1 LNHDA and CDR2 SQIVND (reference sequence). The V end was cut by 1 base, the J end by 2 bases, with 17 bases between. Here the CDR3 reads CASSIGALRTGQETQYF. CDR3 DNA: TGTGCCAGTAGTATAGGAGCCCTCCGGACGGGGCAAGAGACCCAGTACTTC.

The CDR3 region has the DNA TGTGCCAGCAGCTTGAGGGGATCTGGAAACACCATATATTTT. Translated, it gives CASSLRGSGNTIYF. The chain uses TRBV5-4 and TRBJ1-3; possibly TRBD1 for D (5 bases). Per the germline V gene, CDR1 is SGHNT and CDR2 is YYREEE (reference sequence). Trimming left V 1 base short and J 1 base short, with 6 bases between. The CDR3 spans 14 residues.

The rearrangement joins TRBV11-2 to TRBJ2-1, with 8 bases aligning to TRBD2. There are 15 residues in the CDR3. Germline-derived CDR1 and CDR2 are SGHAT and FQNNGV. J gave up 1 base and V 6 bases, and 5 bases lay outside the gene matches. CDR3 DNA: TGTGCCAGCAGGGAGGCGGGGGGTTCCTACAATGAGCAGTTCTTC. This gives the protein CASREAGGSYNEQFF.

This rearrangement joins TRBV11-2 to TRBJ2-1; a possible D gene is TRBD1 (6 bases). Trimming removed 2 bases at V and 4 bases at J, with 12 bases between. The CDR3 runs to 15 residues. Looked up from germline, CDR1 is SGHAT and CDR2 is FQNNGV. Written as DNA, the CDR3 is TGTGCCAGCAGCTTAAGCACAGGGATTTACAATGAGCAGTTCTTC. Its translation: CASSLSTGIYNEQFF.

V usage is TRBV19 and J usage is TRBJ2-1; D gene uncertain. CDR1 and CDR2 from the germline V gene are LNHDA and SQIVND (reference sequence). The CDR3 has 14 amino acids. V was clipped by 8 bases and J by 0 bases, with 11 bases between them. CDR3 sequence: CASRPGLSYNEQFF. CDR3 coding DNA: TGTGCCAGTCGACCGGGCCTCTCCTACAATGAGCAGTTCTTC. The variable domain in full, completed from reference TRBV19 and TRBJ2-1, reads DGGITQSPKYLFRKEGQNVTLSCEQNLNHDAMYWYRQDPGQGLRLIYYSQIVNDFQKGDIAEGYSVSREKKESFPLTVTSAQKNPTAFYLCASRPGLSYNEQFFGPGTRLTVL.